This T cell receptor (beta chain) was identified in a study of OX40 agonist ivuxolimab in advanced cancers. Some clones are missing from TCRdb's copy, which holds only in-frame ones; the method was immunoSEQ multiplex PCR. The repertoire includes approximately 60,000 clones, around 83% of them detected once, and approximately 0.7% sits in the top ten. The CDR3 spans 16 residues. V lost 6 bases and J lost 6; bases outside the gene matches: 15. Germline CDR1 and CDR2: LNHDA and SQIVND (reference sequence). The sequence was obtained from an adult with an advanced solid tumor such as melanoma, head and neck, liver or kidney cancer. Sequences were derived from CD4+ or CD8+ T cells sorted from blood, sampled in a trial of the OX40 agonist ivuxolimab. The chain links TRBV19 to TRBJ2-3, with 7 bases matching TRBD1. CDR3 bases: TGTGCCAGTAGCTACCTAGGACAGGTCGGCGGCGATACGCAGTATTTT. Translating gives CASSYLGQVGGDTQYF.